The next 16 T cell receptor beta chains were all read from a single sample in a study of CDR3 diversity in severe acne. TCRdb fed the PCR reads into MiXCR, producing one record per CDR3 protein. The sample carries around 94,000 distinct CDR3 sequences, about half recorded once. Material for sequencing was blood. The receptors come from a male donor with acne.

The CDR3 sequence: CSAVPDWSSYNEQFF. CDR3 coding DNA: TGCAGCGCCGTTCCGGACTGGAGCTCCTACAATGAGCAGTTCTTC. The J gene is TRBJ2-1, the V gene TRBV29-1; a weak D match, TRBD2 (5 bases). Trimming took off 7 bases at V and 0 bases at J, with 16 bases between the two ends. The germline V gene encodes CDR1 SQVTM and CDR2 ANQGSEA. The CDR3 extends over 15 amino acids.

The chain uses TRBV19 and TRBJ2-5; 11 bases are a match to TRBD2. V shed 4 bases, J shed 3 bases, and the junction held 10 bases outside the gene matches. The CDR3 extends over 17 amino acids. CDR1 and CDR2 from the germline V gene are LNHDA and SQIVND (reference sequence). The CDR3 sequence: CASSRGSGRAREETQYF. In nucleotides, the CDR3 is TGTGCCAGTAGTAGGGGTAGCGGGAGGGCCCGGGAAGAGACCCAGTACTTC.

This rearrangement joins TRBV10-3 to TRBJ1-2, with a possible D match to TRBD1 (5 bases). V shed 0 bases and J shed 0 bases, with 5 bases lying between them. In germline, CDR1 is ENHRY, CDR2 SYGVKD. The CDR3 has 14 amino acids. CDR3 region: CAISESGPNYGYTF. The CDR3 DNA is TGTGCCATCAGTGAGTCGGGGCCTAACTATGGCTACACCTTC.

A note on this clonotype: A junction boundary mismatches the germline segment, possibly from a read error. V gene TRBV5-1 combines with J gene TRBJ2-5, with TRBD1 matching 9 bases. CDR3 length: 14 residues. CDR1 SGHRS and CDR2 YFSETQ come from the germline V gene. The CDR3 nucleotides are TGCGCCAGCAGCCTGGGATCGACAGGGGGGCCCGAAGGGTTC. This translates into CASSLGSTGGPEGF.

This sequence joins TRBV7-9 and TRBJ1-5; the match to TRBD1 covers 7 bases. Trimming at V came to 1 base and at J to 6 bases, leaving 12 bases not matched to a gene. The CDR3 sequence is 17 residues long. Looked up from germline, CDR1 is SEHNR and CDR2 is FQNEAQ (reference sequence). The CDR3 reads CASSLGLSAGGFQPQHF. DNA of the CDR3: TGTGCCAGCAGCTTAGGTCTTTCGGCAGGGGGATTTCAGCCCCAGCATTTT. Looking up the rest from reference TRBV7-9 and TRBJ1-5 gives the full variable domain: DTGVSQNPRHKITKRGQNVTFRCDPISEHNRLYWYRQTLGQGPEFLTYFQNEAQLEKSRLLSDRFSAERPKGSFSTLEIQRTEQGDSAMYLCASSLGLSAGGFQPQHFGDGTRLSIL.

The chain links TRBV12-5 to TRBJ1-2; 10 bases align to TRBD1. Germline trimming cut 5 bases from V and 13 bases from J; bases unmatched to any gene: 7. Germline CDR1 reads LGHNT; CDR2 reads FRNRAP. CDR3 size: 12 residues. In DNA, the CDR3 is TGTGCTAGTGGTGAGGGACAGGGGACCGTCACCTTC. Translation gives CASGEGQGTVTF.

This clonotype was seen ten or more times. The V and J genes are TRBV4-1 and TRBJ2-7; 13 bases align to TRBD2. Unmatched junction bases numbered 8, after V lost 1 base and J lost 2 bases. The CDR3 sequence is 18 residues long. The germline gives CDR1 MGHRA, CDR2 YSYEKL. CDR3 DNA sequence: TGCGCCAGCAGCCAAGCCCCCGGGACTAGCGGGAACACCTACGAGCAGTACTTC. This encodes CASSQAPGTSGNTYEQYF.

To note about this clonotype: One end of the junction fails to match germline, which may point to a read error. This chain links TRBV7-3 with TRBJ2-7; 8 bases fit TRBD2. The CDR3 runs to 14 residues. In germline, CDR1 is SGHTA, CDR2 FQGTGA. The CDR3 DNA follows: TGTACCAGCAGCACCGGACTAGCCACCTACGAGCAGTACTTC. This gives the protein CTSSTGLATYEQYF.

The chain employs TRBV29-1 and TRBJ2-7; D might be TRBD2 (5 bases). Germline-derived CDR1 and CDR2 are SQVTM and ANQGSEA. This CDR3 has 13 residues. Trimming took 1 base from V and 1 from J, leaving 8 bases between them. The CDR3 loop is CSVEARESYEQYF. In DNA, the CDR3 is TGCAGCGTTGAAGCTCGGGAATCCTACGAGCAGTACTTC.

This clonotype has only one observation. The rearrangement uses TRBV7-3 and TRBJ1-2; D is ambiguous. V was pared by 5 bases and J by 8 bases, with 18 bases between. The CDR3 runs to 14 residues. CDR1 is SGHTA, CDR2 FQGTGA, per germline. The CDR3 DNA reads TGTGCCAGCAGCCCCTCCGTCGGGGTACGGGGCTACACCTTC. Protein product: CASSPSVGVRGYTF.

This clonotype was recorded many times. The CDR3 nucleotides are TGCGCCACCGCCCGGGGGGGCCAGCCGGGGGGAGAGACCCAGTACTTC. It encodes CATARGGQPGGETQYF. J is TRBJ2-5 and V is TRBV5-1, with 8 bases that match TRBD2. CDR1 is SGHRS, CDR2 YFSETQ, per germline. Losses at the gene ends were 9 bases for V and 4 bases for J; bases not matched to a gene: 17. This CDR3 spans 16 amino acids.

This clonotype was seen at least ten times. This chain connects TRBV29-1 to TRBJ2-2; D is undetermined. V lost 4 bases to trimming and J lost 0 bases, with 6 bases between them. Germline V gives CDR1 SQVTM, CDR2 ANQGSEA. The CDR3 is 13 residues long. This chain's CDR3 is CSVVRTNTGELFF. CDR3 sequence (DNA): TGCAGCGTTGTGCGGACGAACACCGGGGAGCTGTTTTTT.

This clonotype was counted a single time. V gene TRBV5-6 combines with J gene TRBJ1-1; 7 nucleotides agree with TRBD1. The CDR3 length is 16 residues. The J segment lost 0 bases and the V segment lost 8 bases, leaving 13 bases of the junction unmatched. CDR1 SGHDT and CDR2 YYEEEE come from the germline V gene. The CDR3 bases are TGTGCCAGTAGTCCTCTGACAGGGCGCATGAACACTGAAGCTTTCTTT. It is translated as CASSPLTGRMNTEAFF. The full variable domain, rest sourced from reference TRBV5-6 and TRBJ1-1, is DAGVTQSPTHLIKTRGQQVTLRCSPKSGHDTVSWYQQALGQGPQFIFQYYEEEERQRGNFPDRFSGHQFPNYSSELNVNALLLGDSALYLCASSPLTGRMNTEAFFGQGTRLTVV.

This clonotype was seen at least ten times. The rearrangement links TRBV19 to TRBJ1-5; TRBD1 agrees at 7 bases. The germline gives CDR1 LNHDA, CDR2 SQIVND (reference sequence). CDR3 size: 17 residues. V lost 2 bases and J lost 3; bases outside the gene matches: 10. The CDR3 loop reads CASSIRAGTASNQPQHF. In DNA, the CDR3 is TGTGCCAGTAGTATAAGAGCCGGGACAGCCTCCAATCAGCCCCAGCATTTT.

The chain is built from TRBV24-1 and TRBJ1-4; D might be TRBD1 (6 bases). V lost 6 bases to trimming and J lost 7 bases, with 14 bases between them. The CDR3 is made up of 14 amino acids. In germline, CDR1 is KGHDR, CDR2 SFDVKD. CDR3 in DNA: TGTGCCACCAGTCCGGGGGCCCCGGCTGAAAAACTGTTTTTT. Translated, it gives CATSPGAPAEKLFF.

This clonotype turned up a few times. V is TRBV15 and J is TRBJ2-2; no clear D gene. Per germline, CDR1 LNHNV and CDR2 YYDKDF (reference sequence). Trimming stripped 3 bases from V and 6 bases from J, with 8 bases between. The CDR3 runs to 13 residues. CDR3 loop: CATSSGGAGELFF. The CDR3 DNA is TGTGCCACCAGCAGTGGTGGGGCCGGGGAGCTGTTTTTT.